This T cell receptor beta chain is from a study of blood T cell repertoires in COVID-19. Individuals aged about 18 to 100 years were recruited from some 26 US areas. This clone was counted many times. TCRdb's copy holds only in-frame clones and misses some; the assay was immunoSEQ multiplex PCR. This repertoire shows some 300,000 clones, 88% found once; its top ten account for 2%. The CDR3 has 17 residues. Sequences were obtained from PBMCs or T cells enriched from blood (not recorded which). V and J are TRBV21-1 and TRBJ2-1; the table's D call, TRBD2, was not checked against the DNA. TRBV21-1 is a documented pseudogene. The receptor's source is a woman in her fifties or sixties in a cohort exposed to, infected with or recovered from COVID-19 (not recorded which). Here the CDR3 DNA reads TGTGCCAGCAGCAAAGTGGATAGCGGGAGTATGGACAATGAGCAGTTCTTC. It is translated as CASSKVDSGSMDNEQFF.